This T cell receptor beta chain emerged from a study of monozygotic twins with inflammatory bowel disease. Whole-study results and caveats: The co-twins with IBD showed lower TCRbeta diversity (inverse Simpson) than their healthy siblings.

Germline values: CDR1 SGHTA, CDR2 FQGNSA. The CDR3 sequence is 16 residues long. Every sample had its cDNA made across eight separate reactions. Each CDR3 protein gets one entry in TCRdb, which reprocessed the 5' RACE reads and gives no DNA. The clone table shows about 300,000 distinct CDR3 sequences, with the ten largest holding 5.6%. Of note for this clonotype: The target antigen is unknown.

V and J are TRBV7-2 and TRBJ2-1; TCRdb picks TRBD1, but there is no DNA to check that call. The clonotype originates from a human donor with ulcerative colitis or Crohn's disease, or a healthy co-twin of an affected twin (not recorded which). Sequences were obtained from blood. CDR3 region: CASTTLGGGKNNEQFF.